This TCR beta chain was obtained from a study of technical replicates of blood from a handful of donors. V lost 6 bases and J lost 6; bases outside the gene matches: 11. This CDR3 is 15 amino acids long. Germline values: CDR1 SEHNR, CDR2 FQNEAQ (reference sequence). The assay was immunoSEQ multiplex PCR, and TCRdb's table has in-frame clones only and misses some. Of 79,000 or so clones in the sample, 95% to 98% are singletons; the top ten hold less than 0.35%. The chain joins TRBV7-9 to TRBJ1-2, with 9 bases identical to TRBD1. The TCR sequence derives from a human donor in good health. Material: T cells isolated from PBMCs. The CDR3 nucleotides are TGTGCCAGCAGAGAAACCACAGGGGGCGCAGATGGCTACACCTTC. This gives the protein CASRETTGGADGYTF.